Below, one T cell receptor beta chain is given with its context. Its antigen remains unidentified. Both 60 Vbeta primers and 13 Jbeta primers went into the PCR. Original handling: The count from a later analysis was some 76 million unique TCR beta chains, some 12 million of them shared. Using immunoSEQ multiplex PCR, the repertoire was profiled, and TCRdb retains in-frame clones only, with some absent. That table supplies the V and J calls and clone size; D and trimming were determined from the DNA. This table holds around 190,000 clones, about 76% found once. The entry originates in a study of cytomegalovirus exposure and HLA in healthy donors. Study-wide results and limits: Indistinguishable V segments, including TRBV6-2 and TRBV6-3, were excluded. The study flagged some 170 TCR beta chains as cytomegalovirus-associated.

This CDR3 is 17 amino acids long. V dropped 1 base and J dropped 1; count of bases not matched to a gene: 4. Germline CDR1 reads LGHNA; CDR2 reads YSLEER. The chain is built from TRBV4-3 and TRBJ2-1, with 10 bases that match TRBD2. This clonotype originated in a woman in her forties or fifties in good health and CMV-seronegative. The sample taken for sequencing was PBMCs. CDR3 region: CASSQGLTSGSYNEQFF. In nucleotides, the CDR3 is TGCGCCAGCAGCCAAGGGCTGACTAGCGGGTCCTACAATGAGCAGTTCTTC.